The 19 T cell receptor beta chains listed next were all sequenced from one sample in a study of shared clonotypes between healthy human individuals. This table comes from immunoSEQ multiplex PCR, and its TCRdb copy is limited to in-frame clones, with some not included. Of 2 million to 2.5 million clones listed, roughly 95% are singletons. Sequenced: naive CD4+ T cells sorted from blood. As for subset: CD45RA+ positively selected. These receptors all stem from a man aged 18 to 30 in good health.

This chain joins TRBV5-4 and TRBJ2-7, with 16 bases fitting TRBD2. Trimming cost V 4 bases and J 6 bases; bases outside gene matches: 7. Per germline, CDR1 SGHNT and CDR2 YYREEE (reference sequence). The CDR3 is 16 residues long. The CDR3 loop reads CASSQYGTSGRAEQYF. In DNA, the CDR3 is TGTGCCAGCAGCCAATACGGGACTAGCGGGAGGGCCGAGCAGTACTTC.

The chain carries TRBV10-3 and TRBJ2-1; TRBD1 matches at 7 bases. The V gene's germline CDR1 is ENHRY and CDR2 SYGVKD. Trimming cost V 4 bases and J 2 bases; bases outside gene matches: 5. This CDR3 contains 15 residues. CDR3 protein: CAISGSQGAYNEQFF. The CDR3, as DNA: TGTGCCATCAGTGGTTCCCAGGGGGCCTACAATGAGCAGTTCTTC.

In regard to this clone: The same CDR3 can be traced to other DNA sequences in this sample. The chain uses TRBV29-1 and TRBJ2-7; D not certain. V dropped 3 bases and J dropped 3 bases, with 6 bases sitting between them. CDR1 is SQVTM, CDR2 ANQGSEA, per germline. The length of the CDR3 is 11 residues. The CDR3, as DNA: TGCAGCGTTGAGGGCGGCTACGAGCAGTACTTC. This gives the protein CSVEGGYEQYF.

This chain joins TRBV30 and TRBJ2-1; weak D call: TRBD1 (5 bases). Germline CDR1 GTSNPN, CDR2 SVGIG (reference sequence). The CDR3 covers 15 residues. The germline V and J ends were trimmed by 0 bases and 0 bases, with 9 bases remaining between them. The CDR3 DNA is TGTGCCTGGAGTGTAAAGGACAACTCCTACAATGAGCAGTTCTTC. It yields the protein CAWSVKDNSYNEQFF.

Here the CDR3 DNA reads TGTGCCACCAGCACCTCTCCGGGGGTGAATTCACCCCTCCACTTT. As protein: CATSTSPGVNSPLHF. This chain joins TRBV15 and TRBJ1-6; TRBD1 might be the D (5 bases). Deletions cut 4 bases from V and 7 bases from J, with 14 bases between. The germline gives CDR1 LNHNV, CDR2 YYDKDF (reference sequence). The CDR3 covers 15 residues. Full variable domain (remainder filled in from reference TRBV15 and TRBJ1-6): DAMVIQNPRYQVTQFGKPVTLSCSQTLNHNVMYWYQQKSSQAPKLLFHYYDKDFNNEADTPDNFQSRRPNTSFCFLDIRSPGLGDTAMYLCATSTSPGVNSPLHFGNGTRLTVT.

The chain is built from TRBV20-1 and TRBJ2-7, with D perhaps matching TRBD1 (5 bases). The germline CDR1 and CDR2 sequences are DFQATT and SNEGSKA (reference sequence). CDR3 length equals 11 residues. V was pared by 7 bases and J by 2 bases, with 9 bases between. CDR3 loop: CSVPDTYEQYF. The DNA of the CDR3 is TGCAGTGTTCCGGACACCTACGAGCAGTACTTC.

The chain combines TRBV5-4 with TRBJ2-1; the D gene is possibly TRBD2 (5 bases). The CDR3 is 13 amino acids. Germline CDR1 and CDR2: SGHNT and YYREEE (reference sequence). The ends were cut back, 1 base at V and 7 bases at J, with 9 bases in the middle. This chain's CDR3 is CASSLRDGNEQFF. CDR3 DNA: TGTGCCAGCAGCTTGCGGGATGGTAATGAGCAGTTCTTC.

The chain couples TRBV21-1 to TRBJ1-6; TRBD1, the table's D call, lacks a check against the DNA. TRBV21-1 is flagged as a pseudogene. The CDR3 contains 18 residues. The CDR3 DNA reads as TGTGCCAGCAGCACCGACAGGGGGCGCGGAGCCTATAATTCACCCCTCCACTTT. This translates into CASSTDRGRGAYNSPLHF.

The V call is TRBV5-1, the J call TRBJ2-7; TRBD1 might be the D (6 bases). This CDR3 contains 15 residues. CDR1 and CDR2 (germline): SGHRS, YFSETQ. Trimming left V 4 bases short and J 0 bases short, with 14 bases between. CDR3 residues: CASSQLQDSSYEQYF. Here the CDR3 DNA reads TGCGCCAGCAGCCAATTACAGGACAGCTCCTACGAGCAGTACTTC.

The CDR3 region is CASSQGTSGRETQYF. The CDR3 DNA follows: TGTGCCAGCTCCCAAGGGACTAGCGGGAGAGAGACCCAGTACTTC. The gene calls are TRBV18 and TRBJ2-5; 14 nucleotides align to TRBD2. CDR3 length: 15 residues. V was pared by 6 bases and J by 4 bases, with 4 bases of the junction left unmatched. The germline V gene has CDR1 KGHSH and CDR2 LQKENI.

The rearrangement joins TRBV6-5 to TRBJ2-5; no reliable D call. The ends were cut back, 5 bases at V and 7 bases at J, with 11 bases in the middle. The CDR3 has 12 residues. The germline V gene encodes CDR1 MNHEY and CDR2 SVGAGI. CDR3 bases: TGTGCCAGCAGTAGGGCCTCCGGGACCCAGTACTTC. Translation: CASSRASGTQYF.

This chain links TRBV9 with TRBJ2-1, with 10 bases identical to TRBD2. Germline V gene data show CDR1 as SGDLS and CDR2 as YYNGEE. The V segment lost 1 base and the J segment 0 bases; nucleotides outside the gene matches: 7. This CDR3 is built from 18 residues. CDR3 DNA sequence: TGTGCCAGCAGCGTACAAGCGGGGGGGCCCGGCTCCTACAATGAGCAGTTCTTC. Its translation is CASSVQAGGPGSYNEQFF.

This chain uses TRBV27 with TRBJ2-7; D unresolved. CDR1 is MNHEY and CDR2 is SMNVEV in the germline V gene (reference sequence). This CDR3 is 13 amino acids long. The germline V and J ends were trimmed by 6 bases and 1 base, with 10 bases remaining between them. Written as DNA, the CDR3 is TGTGCCAGCAGACGGACCGGATCCTACGAGCAGTACTTC. It codes for CASRRTGSYEQYF.

The chain is built from TRBV18 and TRBJ1-5, with D possibly being TRBD1 (6 bases). Germline CDR1 reads KGHSH; CDR2 reads LQKENI. This CDR3 contains 15 residues. V was pared by 3 bases and J by 6 bases, with 15 bases between. For the CDR3, the DNA is TGTGCCAGCTCACCTCCAGGGGCCCTAGGTCAGCCCCAGCATTTT. Its protein is CASSPPGALGQPQHF.

The table lists this clone with a count of one. The chain recombines TRBV18 with TRBJ2-3; 7 bases align to TRBD2. Germline CDR1 KGHSH, CDR2 LQKENI. The CDR3 runs to 17 residues. After removal of 2 bases from V and 6 bases from J, the junction contained 14 bases not matched to a gene. The CDR3 DNA reads as TGTGCCAGCTCACCAAGCCTTGTCGGGAGGACAAGGGATACGCAGTATTTT. Translated, it gives CASSPSLVGRTRDTQYF.

The CDR3 DNA reads TGTGCCAGCGGTGAGGCGATGATATACGAGCAGTACTTC. This translates into CASGEAMIYEQYF. The rearrangement links TRBV6-5 to TRBJ2-7; D is undetermined. Trimming cost V 8 bases and J 4 bases, with 15 bases left between them. Germline V gives CDR1 MNHEY, CDR2 SVGAGI. CDR3 length: 13 residues.

V gene TRBV4-3 combines with J gene TRBJ2-7; 7 bases map to TRBD2. The CDR3 runs 16 residues. Germline-derived CDR1 and CDR2 are LGHNA and YSLEER. V lost 3 bases to trimming and J lost 1 base; unmatched junction nucleotides: 9. CDR3 nucleotides: TGCGCCAGCAGCCATGGTACTAGCGTCGATTCCTACGAGCAGTACTTC. This sequence encodes CASSHGTSVDSYEQYF.

The chain employs TRBV5-1 and TRBJ1-2; 11 bases fit TRBD1. The CDR3 runs to 15 residues. CDR1 is SGHRS, CDR2 YFSETQ, per germline. Trimming at V came to 4 bases and at J to 6 bases, leaving 8 bases not matched to a gene. CDR3 DNA sequence: TGCGCCAGCAGCATGGGGACAGGGGGTCGGGATGGCTACACCTTC. It yields the protein CASSMGTGGRDGYTF.

This chain uses TRBV4-3 with TRBJ2-5; possible D gene TRBD1, 5 bases. The CDR3 spans 16 residues. Germline loops: CDR1 LGHNA, CDR2 YSLEER. V was clipped by 0 bases and J by 5 bases, with 16 bases between them. CDR3 DNA: TGCGCCAGCAGCCAAGATTGGCAGGGCAGCTGGGAGACCCAGTACTTC. It codes for CASSQDWQGSWETQYF.